This is a list of T cell receptor beta chains from one sample in a study of T cells after yellow fever vaccination. TCRdb ran MiXCR on the 5' RACE reads and lists one entry per CDR3 protein. The table shows about 160,000 distinct CDR3 sequences, with around 7.2% occurring only once. The input for sequencing was CD4+ T cells sorted from PBMCs, taken less than 6 days after the first yellow fever vaccination. These receptors came from a man between 18 and 29 years old who received the YFV17D yellow fever vaccine. Both conserved end residues are part of each CDR3. D genes are given only for firm matches. Only part of the rows carry a size: once, few, many, or a class if the clone is expanded.

cdr3_nt	cdr3_aa	j_call	v_call	clone_size	cdr3_length	d_call
TGCAGTGCTAGAGATCCACTGATTCAAGAGACCCAGTACTTC	CSARDPLIQETQYF	TRBJ2-5	TRBV20-1	many	14	-
TGCACCAGCAGCCCCGCCGCGCTTAGCACAGATACGCAGTATTTT	CTSSPAALSTDTQYF	TRBJ2-3	TRBV1	few	15	-
TGCGCCAGCAGCCTATACGGGGGGACAGGAAGCTCTCGTGAGTACTTC	CASSLYGGTGSSREYF	TRBJ2-7	TRBV5-1	-	16	-
TGTGCCAGCAGCTTAAGACCTGTCTATGAGCAGTTCTTC	CASSLRPVYEQFF	TRBJ2-1	TRBV11-2	many	13	-
TGTGCCAGCAGCTTAAGCGACACCTTAAACATTCAGTACTTC	CASSLSDTLNIQYF	TRBJ2-4	TRBV7-2	many	14	-
TGCAGTGGTCCTGGACGGGGGAACACTGAAGCTTTCTTT	CSGPGRGNTEAFF	TRBJ1-1	TRBV20-1	few	13	-
TGTGCCAGCAGCGACCAGGGCAATGAGCAGTTCTTC	CASSDQGNEQFF	TRBJ2-1	TRBV9	few	12	-
TGTGCCAGCAGTTTCGGGACCGGCTATGGCTACACCTTC	CASSFGTGYGYTF	TRBJ1-2	TRBV27	many	13	-
TGTGCCAGCAGGTCCCGACTAGCGGCGAGCACAGATACGCAGTATTTT	CASRSRLAASTDTQYF	TRBJ2-3	TRBV7-2	-	16	TRBD2
TGTGCCAGCAGCGACCAGGGGGGACTCTACAATGAGCAGTTCTTC	CASSDQGGLYNEQFF	TRBJ2-1	TRBV12-3/TRBV12-4	-	15	-
TGCAGCGTTGAAAATTGGGCAGGTGAGCAGTTCTTC	CSVENWAGEQFF	TRBJ2-1	TRBV29-1	few	12	-
TGCAGCGGAGGTAGTAACACTGAAGCTTTCTTT	CSGGSNTEAFF	TRBJ1-1	TRBV29-1	-	11	-